These 24 T cell receptor beta chains share one sample of origin, sequenced in a study of shared clonotypes between healthy human individuals (TCRdb year 2020). Preparation of the library involved the immunoSEQ multiplex PCR assay. This immuneACCESS table, as held by TCRdb, lists in-frame sequences with V and J called but not all clones. Of the missing ones, under half trace to an unresolved V gene in checked studies; the others have no known cause. In this sample the table shows some 350,000 clones, approximately 79% of which occur a single time. The ten most abundant clones make up 10% of the sample. The sequencing sample was made of memory CD4+ T cells sorted from blood. The meaning of the sample's cell subset or site label: CD45RA-negative fraction. The receptor source for this set is a man aged 25-40 years in good health.

Concerning this clone: The identical CDR3 is also encoded by other nucleotide sequences in the sample. The chain employs TRBV27 and TRBJ2-5; 10 positions match TRBD2. The CDR3 is made up of 14 amino acids. Per germline, CDR1 MNHEY and CDR2 SMNVEV (reference sequence). The trim removed 2 bases at V and 5 bases at J, leaving 2 bases unmatched. CDR3 DNA: TGTGCCAGCAGTTTAAGACTAGCGGGCGAGACCCAGTACTTC. It encodes CASSLRLAGETQYF.

The chain is built from TRBV7-9 and TRBJ1-4; D gene unclear. Germline V gene sequence: CDR1 SEHNR, CDR2 FQNEAQ (reference sequence). The CDR3 has 12 amino acids. The V and J ends lost 1 base and 7 bases respectively, with 4 bases between them. The CDR3 DNA is TGTGCCAGCAGCTTAGTCCTTGAAAAACTGTTTTTT. Protein product: CASSLVLEKLFF.

This chain connects TRBV29-1 to TRBJ2-4; 11 positions match TRBD1. In germline, CDR1 is SQVTM, CDR2 ANQGSEA. The CDR3 covers 15 residues. The V segment lost 5 bases and the J segment 1 base; nucleotides outside the gene matches: 4. In DNA, the CDR3 is TGCAGCGTTACCGGACAGGGGGCGGCCAAAAACATTCAGTACTTC. Protein: CSVTGQGAAKNIQYF. Using reference TRBV29-1 and TRBJ2-4 for the parts outside the CDR3, the full variable domain is SAVISQKPSRDICQRGTSLTIQCQVDSQVTMMFWYRQQPGQSLTLIATANQGSEATYESGFVIDKFPISRPNLTFSTLTVSNMSPEDSSIYLCSVTGQGAAKNIQYFGAGTRLSVL.

The chain joins TRBV6-6 to TRBJ2-4, with TRBD2 matching over 8 bases. The V segment lost 2 bases and the J segment 7 bases; nucleotides outside the gene matches: 4. CDR3 size: 14 residues. Germline lookup yields CDR1 MNHNY and CDR2 SVGAGI (reference sequence). Written as DNA, the CDR3 is TGTGCCAGCAGTTACGGGACTAGTGATAACATTCAGTACTTC. Protein product: CASSYGTSDNIQYF.

The rearrangement joins TRBV6-5 to TRBJ2-4; tentative D call: TRBD1 (5 bases). Germline V gives CDR1 MNHEY, CDR2 SVGAGI. This CDR3 comprises 16 residues. The V gene lost 4 bases and the J gene lost 0 bases, with 13 bases spanning the gap. The CDR3 sequence: CASSLIGAEAKNIQYF. Written as DNA, the CDR3 is TGTGCCAGCAGTTTAATAGGGGCGGAAGCCAAAAACATTCAGTACTTC.

This rearrangement joins TRBV27 to TRBJ2-5; TRBD2 agrees at 10 bases. This CDR3 spans 13 amino acids. Germline V lookup: CDR1 MNHEY, CDR2 SMNVEV (reference sequence). V lost 4 bases, J lost 9 bases, and 5 bases stayed unmatched. CDR3 DNA: TGTGCCAGCAGTTACGACCTAGCGGGGGCCCAGTACTTC. It codes for CASSYDLAGAQYF.

CDR3 protein: CASSPTSVPPFF. Here the CDR3 DNA reads TGTGCCAGCTCACCGACTAGCGTCCCCCCGTTCTTC. The V and J genes are TRBV18 and TRBJ2-1; 8 bases are shared with TRBD2. The CDR3 length is 12 residues. The germline gives CDR1 KGHSH, CDR2 LQKENI. J was trimmed by 15 bases and V by 3 bases; bases with no gene match: 7.

This sequence joins TRBV10-1 and TRBJ2-5; 7 bases fit TRBD1. This CDR3 contains 15 residues. CDR1 and CDR2 from the germline V gene are WNHNN and SYGVQD (reference sequence). Trimming cost V 3 bases and J 5 bases; bases outside gene matches: 9. DNA for the CDR3: TGCGCCAGCAGTGATCCGAGGACAGGCGGGGAGACCCAGTACTTC. Translated, it gives CASSDPRTGGETQYF.

The rearrangement uses TRBV10-1 and TRBJ2-1; possibly TRBD1 for D (5 bases). The CDR3 is 10 residues long. V lost 8 bases, J lost 6 bases, and 5 bases lay in between. Germline CDR1 reads WNHNN; CDR2 reads SYGVQD (reference sequence). The CDR3 bases are TGCGCCAGCGGGGCCAATGAGCAGTTCTTC. Encoded protein: CASGANEQFF.

The V and J genes are TRBV5-1 and TRBJ2-6, with 9 bases fitting TRBD1. V dropped 4 bases and J dropped 1; count of bases not matched to a gene: 9. The CDR3 totals 18 residues. From germline, CDR1 is SGHRS and CDR2 YFSETQ. CDR3 residues: CASSPAGTGTSGANVLTF. CDR3 bases: TGCGCCAGCAGCCCGGCCGGGACAGGGACGTCTGGGGCCAACGTCCTGACTTTC.

A remark on this clone: Other nucleotide sequences from this sample produce the same CDR3. The chain recombines TRBV28 with TRBJ2-7; 9 nucleotides agree with TRBD2. CDR1 is MDHEN, CDR2 SYDVKM, per germline. V lost 5 bases to trimming and J lost 1 base; unmatched junction nucleotides: 0. The CDR3 extends over 13 amino acids. The CDR3 spells CASSLAGSYEQYF. As DNA, the CDR3 is TGTGCCAGCAGTCTAGCGGGATCCTACGAGCAGTACTTC.

This sequence joins TRBV6-6 and TRBJ2-7; TRBD2 matches 7 bases. The CDR3 is made up of 12 amino acids. V was pared by 6 bases and J by 5 bases, with 4 bases of the junction left unmatched. The germline V gene has CDR1 MNHNY and CDR2 SVGAGI (reference sequence). In DNA form, the CDR3 reads TGTGCCAGCAGACTGACTAGCAACGAGCAGTACTTC. Protein sequence: CASRLTSNEQYF.

The chain uses TRBV7-9 and TRBJ1-5; D is perhaps TRBD1 (5 bases). Trimming shortened V by 3 bases and J by 8 bases, and 8 bases separated the two germline ends. CDR3 size: 12 residues. Looked up from germline, CDR1 is SEHNR and CDR2 is FQNEAQ (reference sequence). The chain's CDR3 is CASSLGRKPQHF. The CDR3 DNA follows: TGTGCCAGCAGCTTGGGGCGGAAGCCCCAGCATTTT.

This clone was counted only a few times. Additional DNA sequences in this sample encode the identical CDR3. The chain combines TRBV6-1 with TRBJ2-1, with D hard to call. V lost 4 bases and J 0 bases, leaving 10 bases between the germline ends. The CDR3 contains 15 residues. CDR1 is MNHNS, CDR2 SASEGT, per germline. The CDR3 nucleotides are TGTGCCAGCAGTGTCGACTCGAGCTCCTACAATGAGCAGTTCTTC. It codes for CASSVDSSSYNEQFF.

The chain combines TRBV29-1 with TRBJ2-7; 11 bases agree with TRBD2. The CDR3 has 13 residues. Trimming took 2 bases from V and 6 from J; bases not matched to a gene: 3. Per the germline V gene, CDR1 is SQVTM and CDR2 is ANQGSEA. CDR3 DNA: TGCAGCGTTGAAACTAGCGGGAGCGGCGAGCAGTACTTC. This sequence encodes CSVETSGSGEQYF.

The rearrangement links TRBV4-3 to TRBJ1-2; 8 bases are a match to TRBD1. V lost 1 base and J lost 4; bases outside the gene matches: 2. The CDR3 spans 14 residues. Germline V gives CDR1 LGHNA, CDR2 YSLEER. The CDR3 bases are TGCGCCAGCAGCCAAGGGACAGGGCCCTATGGCTACACCTTC. The encoded protein is CASSQGTGPYGYTF.

Ten or more counts support this clone. The chain couples TRBV6-1 to TRBJ2-2, with TRBD1 matching over 8 bases. Germline trimming cut 4 bases from V and 6 bases from J; bases unmatched to any gene: 7. The germline V gene has CDR1 MNHNS and CDR2 SASEGT. The CDR3 consists of 15 residues. The CDR3 DNA sequence: TGTGCCAGCAGTGCATCAGGGGGCGCGTCCGGGGAGCTGTTTTTT. Translated: CASSASGGASGELFF.

V usage is TRBV5-1 and J usage is TRBJ2-7; TRBD2 aligns across 8 bases. This CDR3 is 17 amino acids long. Germline assignment: CDR1 SGHRS and CDR2 YFSETQ. J lost 4 bases, V lost 4 bases, and 16 bases had no gene match. Here the CDR3 reads CASSGLVLGGRSYEQYF. The CDR3 DNA sequence: TGCGCCAGCAGCGGCCTTGTTTTGGGCGGGAGGTCTTACGAGCAGTACTTC. Together with reference TRBV5-1 and TRBJ2-7, the CDR3 gives the full variable domain: KAGVTQTPRYLIKTRGQQVTLSCSPISGHRSVSWYQQTPGQGLQFLFEYFSETQRNKGNFPGRFSGRQFSNSRSEMNVSTLELGDSALYLCASSGLVLGGRSYEQYFGPGTRLTVT.

The J gene is TRBJ2-3, the V gene TRBV28; 9 bases align to TRBD1. The CDR3 covers 15 residues. V lost 2 bases and J lost 2; bases outside the gene matches: 2. Per the germline V gene, CDR1 is MDHEN and CDR2 is SYDVKM. The CDR3 nucleotides are TGTGCCAGCAGTTTAGGACAGGGGCACACAGATACGCAGTATTTT. Protein product: CASSLGQGHTDTQYF.

This clone was observed a few times. The chain combines TRBV11-3 with TRBJ2-1; D remains ambiguous. V was pared by 3 bases and J by 7 bases, with 10 bases between. The CDR3 length is 13 residues. Germline CDR1 reads SGHNT; CDR2 reads YENEEA. CDR3 nucleotides: TGTGCCAGCAGCTTGGGGTCGAAAAATGAGCAGTTCTTC. This sequence encodes CASSLGSKNEQFF.

This chain joins TRBV14 and TRBJ2-7; D is unclear. The CDR3 has 12 residues. The germline CDR1 and CDR2 sequences are SGHDN and FVKESK. V was shortened by 5 bases and J by 6 bases, with 11 bases between the two germline ends. The CDR3 bases are TGTGCCAGCAGCGCAAGCTTCGGCGAGCAGTACTTC. Protein product: CASSASFGEQYF.

This rearrangement joins TRBV14 to TRBJ2-5; D not resolved. The germline V gene has CDR1 SGHDN and CDR2 FVKESK. This CDR3 has 16 residues. V lost 6 bases and J 5 bases, leaving 22 bases between the germline ends. DNA of the CDR3: TGTGCCAGCAGTACTTTTGGACGGACGGAAGCGGAGACCCAGTACTTC. It encodes CASSTFGRTEAETQYF.

The rearrangement uses TRBV5-4 and TRBJ1-5; D is perhaps TRBD1 (6 bases). Germline CDR1 SGHNT, CDR2 YYREEE (reference sequence). V shed 4 bases and J shed 5 bases, with 10 bases lying between them. The CDR3 has 13 amino acids. CDR3 in DNA: TGTGCCAGCAGCAGGGACATTGATCAGCCCCAGCATTTT. Its protein product is CASSRDIDQPQHF.

The chain combines TRBV15 with TRBJ1-2; TRBD1 matches 7 bases. CDR1 and CDR2 (germline): LNHNV, YYDKDF (reference sequence). The CDR3 length is 15 residues. V was pared by 0 bases and J by 4 bases, with 5 bases of the junction left unmatched. The CDR3 sequence is CATSREPRDSYGYTF. DNA of the CDR3: TGTGCCACCAGCAGAGAACCCCGGGACAGCTATGGCTACACCTTC.